This T cell receptor (beta chain) stems from a study of beta chain features in type 1 diabetes. On the study more broadly: Cell yields, gender and age were comparable in patients and healthy donors. General study points: In the patient group, naive, central memory and Treg TCRB repertoires seemed more alike than in the healthy donor group. Diminished insertions and augmented deletions at VDJ junctions characterized type 1 diabetes patients.

Investigators reverse transcribed all isolated RNA, so they sequenced expressed TCRB transcripts. Profiled with immunoSEQ multiplex PCR; TCRdb holds only in-frame clones, not every one. Of about 340,000 clones listed, roughly 8% are singletons. The CDR3 extends over 16 amino acids. Per the germline V gene, CDR1 is MDHEN and CDR2 is SYDVKM. The trim removed 5 bases at V and 2 bases at J, leaving 8 bases unmatched. In this sample, this clone turned up many times. Its antigen is not known. The specimen sequenced was central memory CD4+ T cells from blood. The V and J genes are TRBV28 and TRBJ2-2; 7 nucleotides agree with TRBD1. This TCR was recovered from a woman between 18 and 30 years old in good health. The CDR3 DNA follows: TGTGCCAGCAGTCCCCTGGACAGGAGAAACACCGGGGAGCTGTTTTTT. The encoded protein is CASSPLDRRNTGELFF.